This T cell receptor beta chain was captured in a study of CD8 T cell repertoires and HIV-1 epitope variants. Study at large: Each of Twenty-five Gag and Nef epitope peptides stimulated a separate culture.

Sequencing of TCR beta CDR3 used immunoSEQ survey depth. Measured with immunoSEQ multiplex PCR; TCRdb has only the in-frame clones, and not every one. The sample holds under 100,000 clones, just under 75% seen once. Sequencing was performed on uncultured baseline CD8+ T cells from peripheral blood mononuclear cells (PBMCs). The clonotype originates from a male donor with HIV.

The CDR3 loop reads CASSNRDSYNEQFF. The CDR3 DNA follows: TGTGCCAGCAGCAATCGGGACTCCTACAATGAGCAGTTCTTC. This chain connects TRBV11-3 to TRBJ2-1; D possibly corresponds to TRBD2 (5 bases). Per germline, CDR1 SGHNT and CDR2 YENEEA. The CDR3 runs to 14 residues. Between the trimmed V and J ends, which lost 5 bases and 0 bases, there was a span of 8 bases.